A single sample gave rise to the 2 T cell receptor beta chains below, sequenced in a study of blood T cell repertoires in COVID-19. Clones were sequenced by immunoSEQ multiplex PCR, and TCRdb holds only the in-frame ones, with some missing. The table shows more than 100,000 clones, with around 76% occurring only once. The specimen sequenced was peripheral blood. The receptors stem from a man between 65 and 85 years old with acute or convalescent COVID-19.

J is TRBJ2-7 and V is TRBV7-9; D might be TRBD1 (5 bases). The CDR3 is 13 amino acids. Germline CDR1 SEHNR, CDR2 FQNEAQ (reference sequence). The germline V and J ends were trimmed by 3 bases and 6 bases, with 12 bases remaining between them. For the CDR3, the DNA is TGTGCCAGCAGCTTGGCAGGGCAGGGCGAGCAGTACTTC. This sequence encodes CASSLAGQGEQYF. The full variable domain, its missing parts supplied by reference TRBV7-9 and TRBJ2-7, is DTGVSQNPRHKITKRGQNVTFRCDPISEHNRLYWYRQTLGQGPEFLTYFQNEAQLEKSRLLSDRFSAERPKGSFSTLEIQRTEQGDSAMYLCASSLAGQGEQYFGPGTRLTVT.

This chain joins TRBV7-2 and TRBJ1-1, with TRBD1 identical over 9 bases. The V and J ends lost 5 bases and 0 bases, in that order; junction bases with no gene match: 4. The CDR3 covers 15 residues. Germline lookup yields CDR1 SGHTA and CDR2 FQGNSA. The DNA of the CDR3 is TGTGCCAGCAGCCCACAGGGGGCGATGAACACTGAAGCTTTCTTT. Encoded protein: CASSPQGAMNTEAFF.